This TCR beta chain was sequenced in a study of TIL therapy for anti-PD-1-resistant metastatic lung cancer. Sequencing used immunoSEQ v3. The method was immunoSEQ multiplex PCR; TCRdb's version includes in-frame clones alone and lacks a portion of them. In the table there are about 59,000 clones, more than 60% of which are singletons. V lost 2 bases to trimming and J lost 2 bases, with 10 bases between them. From germline, CDR1 is KGHSH and CDR2 LQKENI. The CDR3 spans 15 residues. Indicated time point: pre-treatment sample, taken before nivolumab and TIL therapy. This clone has only a few counts. Here the sequenced sample was blood, taken at baseline. This receptor was identified in a person aged 25-85 years with non-small cell lung cancer. This chain links TRBV18 with TRBJ1-3; D unclear. The CDR3 DNA sequence: TGTGCCAGCTCACCAGTTCCCGATACTGGAAACACCATATATTTT. Translated: CASSPVPDTGNTIYF.